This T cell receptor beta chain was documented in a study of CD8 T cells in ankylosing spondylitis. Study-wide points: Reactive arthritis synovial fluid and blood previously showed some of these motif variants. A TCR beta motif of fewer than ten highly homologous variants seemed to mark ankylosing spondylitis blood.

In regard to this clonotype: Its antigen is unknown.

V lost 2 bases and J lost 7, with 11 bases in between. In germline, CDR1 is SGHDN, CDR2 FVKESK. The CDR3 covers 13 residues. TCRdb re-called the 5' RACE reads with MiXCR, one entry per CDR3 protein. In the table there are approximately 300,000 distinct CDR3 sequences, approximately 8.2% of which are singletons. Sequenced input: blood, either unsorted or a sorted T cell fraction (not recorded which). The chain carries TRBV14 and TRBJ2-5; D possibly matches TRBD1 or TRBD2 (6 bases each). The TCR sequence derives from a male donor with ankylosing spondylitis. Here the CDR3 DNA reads TGTGCCAGCAGCCAAACGGGGGCCGGGACCCAGTACTTC. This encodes CASSQTGAGTQYF.